The 14 T cell receptor beta chains in this list originate from one sample, sequenced in a study of shared clonotypes between healthy human individuals. The table came from immunoSEQ multiplex PCR; TCRdb's copy has only in-frame clones and leaves some out. The sample consists of 150,000 to 200,000 clones, 66% of them appearing once. The sequencing sample was made of memory CD4+ T cells sorted from blood. Subset denoted: CD45RA-negative fraction. These receptors all stem from a man aged 25 to 45 in good health.

This clone was seen only a few times. The rearrangement joins TRBV11-2 to TRBJ2-1, with TRBD2 as a possible D gene (6 bases). The germline V gene has CDR1 SGHAT and CDR2 FQNNGV. Trimming shortened V by 4 bases and J by 0 bases, and 16 bases separated the two germline ends. The CDR3 length is 17 residues. The CDR3 is CASSSRRAGGSYNEQFF. As DNA, the CDR3 is TGTGCCAGCAGCTCTCGACGAGCGGGCGGCTCCTACAATGAGCAGTTCTTC.

This clone occurred a few times. The chain recombines TRBV5-1 with TRBJ2-3, with TRBD2 as a possible D gene (6 bases). This CDR3 comprises 14 residues. V shed 4 bases and J shed 9 bases, with 18 bases lying between them. From germline, CDR1 is SGHRS and CDR2 YFSETQ. In DNA, the CDR3 is TGCGCCAGCAGCCCGGAATTGAATAGCGGAACGCAGTATTTT. Its protein is CASSPELNSGTQYF.

The chain is built from TRBV7-9 and TRBJ2-5, with 11 bases that match TRBD2. V shed 4 bases, J shed 4 bases, and the junction held 5 bases outside the gene matches. In germline, CDR1 is SEHNR, CDR2 FQNEAQ (reference sequence). CDR3 size: 15 residues. The CDR3 DNA sequence: TGTGCCAGCAGCTCACTAGCGGGGGTAGGAGAGACCCAGTACTTC. Its translation is CASSSLAGVGETQYF.

The chain couples TRBV9 to TRBJ2-7; 11 bases agree with TRBD1. The CDR3 is 15 amino acids. The ends lost 0 bases at V and 6 bases at J; junction bases unmatched: 5. Germline values: CDR1 SGDLS, CDR2 YYNGEE. The CDR3 region has the DNA TGTGCCAGCAGCGTAGAGGGACAGGGGGTCCGCGAGCAGTACTTC. Its protein is CASSVEGQGVREQYF.

This clone was counted once. The V gene is TRBV25-1, the J gene TRBJ1-4; D is unresolved. Trimming pared 4 bases from V and 0 bases from J, leaving 9 bases between. Germline V gene data show CDR1 as MGHDK and CDR2 as SYGVNS. The CDR3 runs 15 residues. CDR3 in DNA: TGTGCCAGCAGTGTAATCGGGACAACTAATGAAAAACTGTTTTTT. Encoded protein: CASSVIGTTNEKLFF.

The chain recombines TRBV6-6 with TRBJ1-3, with TRBD1 as a possible D gene (6 bases). CDR1 is MNHNY, CDR2 SVGAGI, per germline (reference sequence). With 6 bases removed from V and 0 bases from J, the gap between germline ends came to 12 bases. There are 15 residues in the CDR3. CDR3 protein: CASSGRQVSGNTIYF. The CDR3 nucleotides are TGTGCCAGCAGCGGTAGACAGGTCTCTGGAAACACCATATATTTT.

The V call is TRBV5-1, the J call TRBJ2-1; TRBD2 agrees at 9 bases. J lost 10 bases, V lost 1 base, and 6 bases had no gene match. CDR1 and CDR2 (germline): SGHRS, YFSETQ. The CDR3 is made up of 14 amino acids. CDR3: CASSLLAGEGEQFF. CDR3 DNA: TGCGCCAGCAGCTTGTTAGCGGGAGAGGGGGAGCAGTTCTTC.

This chain connects TRBV2 to TRBJ2-5; D call uncertain. CDR3 length: 13 residues. Germline lookup yields CDR1 SNHLY and CDR2 FYNNEI. The V gene lost 5 bases and the J gene lost 5 bases, with 12 bases spanning the gap. This CDR3 is CASSLGQAETQYF. The CDR3 nucleotides are TGTGCCAGCAGTCTCGGGCAGGCGGAGACCCAGTACTTC.

This clone is a singleton in its sample. The chain uses TRBV2 and TRBJ2-7, with a tentative D call TRBD1 (6 bases). The CDR3 has 14 residues. Looked up from germline, CDR1 is SNHLY and CDR2 is FYNNEI. V lost 3 bases, J lost 0 bases, and 9 bases lay in between. The CDR3 sequence is CASSDRQDSYEQYF. The CDR3 nucleotides are TGTGCCAGCAGTGACCGACAGGACTCCTACGAGCAGTACTTC.

The rearrangement uses TRBV28 and TRBJ2-3, with D uncertain. Trimming left V 3 bases short and J 1 base short, with 8 bases between. This CDR3 spans 14 amino acids. The germline V gene has CDR1 MDHEN and CDR2 SYDVKM. CDR3 sequence: CASSFFSGTDTQYF. The CDR3 region has the DNA TGTGCCAGCAGTTTCTTCTCTGGCACAGATACGCAGTATTTT.

This clone was counted between two and nine times. This chain connects TRBV6-1 to TRBJ2-7; 9 bases match TRBD1. V shed 5 bases and J 6 bases; nucleotides not matched to a gene: 8. This CDR3 region has 14 residues. CDR1 is MNHNS, CDR2 SASEGT, per germline. CDR3 loop: CASSSGTGITEQYF. In DNA form, the CDR3 reads TGTGCCAGCAGTTCCGGGACAGGGATCACCGAGCAGTACTTC.

The genes are TRBV27 and TRBJ1-5; D is unresolved. Trimming removed 0 bases from V and 3 bases from J, with 9 bases in between. Germline V gives CDR1 MNHEY, CDR2 SMNVEV (reference sequence). The CDR3 length is 15 residues. CDR3 coding DNA: TGTGCCAGCAGTTTATCGAGCAGATACAATCAGCCCCAGCATTTT. Protein sequence: CASSLSSRYNQPQHF.

The chain carries TRBV5-1 and TRBJ2-2; TRBD1 or TRBD2 may be the D gene (5 bases each). V was pared by 0 bases and J by 2 bases, with 11 bases between. Germline V lookup: CDR1 SGHRS, CDR2 YFSETQ. There are 16 residues in the CDR3. The CDR3 coding sequence is TGCGCCAGCAGCTTGGAGAGGGGTAGTAACACCGGGGAGCTGTTTTTT. It yields the protein CASSLERGSNTGELFF.

The chain is built from TRBV27 and TRBJ2-7; 9 bases align to TRBD2. The germline V gene encodes CDR1 MNHEY and CDR2 SMNVEV (reference sequence). This CDR3 comprises 13 residues. Trimming took 6 bases from V and 2 from J; bases not matched to a gene: 2. CDR3 in amino acids: CASRLAGAYEQYF. CDR3 sequence (DNA): TGTGCCAGCAGATTAGCGGGGGCCTACGAGCAGTACTTC.